The T cell receptor (beta chain) under discussion was sequenced for a study of cytomegalovirus exposure and HLA in healthy donors. A remark on this clone: Its antigen remains unknown.

Study results and caveats: Most CMV-associated TCR beta chains were later found to appear HLA-restricted. Usually a TCR sequence was rare, but some public TCRs were found in many donors.

The CDR3 is 14 amino acids. The germline CDR1 and CDR2 sequences are SGHAT and FQNNGV. V was trimmed by 4 bases and J by 4 bases, leaving 13 bases between them. PCR used 60 Vbeta primers and 13 Jbeta primers. This table comes from immunoSEQ multiplex PCR, and its TCRdb copy is limited to in-frame clones, with some not included. The sample lists approximately 160,000 clones; 75% to 85% were seen once. Source material: PBMCs. The clonotype comes from a woman between 25 and 40 years old in good health and CMV-seropositive. The chain uses TRBV11-2 and TRBJ1-2, with a possible D match to TRBD1 (6 bases). CDR3 DNA sequence: TGTGCCAGCAGCTCAACGACAGGCATCTATGGCTACACCTTC. Translation: CASSSTTGIYGYTF.